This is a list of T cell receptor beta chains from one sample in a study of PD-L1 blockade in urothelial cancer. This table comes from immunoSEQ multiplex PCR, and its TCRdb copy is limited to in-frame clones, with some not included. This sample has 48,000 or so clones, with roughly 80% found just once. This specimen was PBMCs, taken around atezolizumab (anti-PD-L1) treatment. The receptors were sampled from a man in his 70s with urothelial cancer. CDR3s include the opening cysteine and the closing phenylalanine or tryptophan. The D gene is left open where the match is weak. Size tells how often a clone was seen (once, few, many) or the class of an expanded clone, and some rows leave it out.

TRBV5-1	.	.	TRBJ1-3	CASSLGKGGPGNTIYF	TGCGCCAGCAGCTTGGGGAAAGGGGGACCTGGAAACACCATATATTTT
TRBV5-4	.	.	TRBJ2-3	CASSFPSGSSTDTQYF	TGTGCCAGCAGCTTTCCCAGCGGTAGCAGCACAGATACGCAGTATTTT
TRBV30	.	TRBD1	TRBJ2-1	CACTTGTGYGNEQFF	TGTGCCTGCACCACCGGGACAGGGTATGGCAATGAGCAGTTCTTC
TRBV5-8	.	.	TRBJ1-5	CASSKGPGQPQHF	TGTGCCAGCAGCAAGGGTCCGGGGCAGCCCCAGCATTTT
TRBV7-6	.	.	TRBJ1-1	CASSTLGLAEAFF	TGTGCCAGCAGCACACTTGGACTGGCTGAAGCTTTCTTT
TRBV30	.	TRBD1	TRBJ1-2	CAWTHRGTPEGGYTF	TGTGCCTGGACCCACAGGGGGACGCCGGAGGGTGGCTACACCTTC
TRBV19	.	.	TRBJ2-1	CASSIVGRQFF	TGTGCCAGTAGTATCGTGGGCAGGCAGTTCTTC
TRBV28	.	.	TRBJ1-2	CASSSDSFYGYTF	TGTGCCAGCAGTTCGGACAGTTTCTATGGCTACACCTTC
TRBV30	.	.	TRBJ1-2	CAWSRDRTYGYTF	TGTGCCTGGAGTAGAGACAGGACCTATGGCTACACCTTC
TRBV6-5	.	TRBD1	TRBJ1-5	CASSTGEAGQPQHF	TGTGCCAGCAGTACAGGGGAGGCAGGTCAGCCCCAGCATTTT
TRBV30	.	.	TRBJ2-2	CAWSRVGTPNTGELFF	TGTGCCTGGAGTAGAGTCGGGACACCTAACACCGGGGAGCTGTTTTTT
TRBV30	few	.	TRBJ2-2	CAWKRLANTGELFF	TGTGCCTGGAAACGGCTAGCGAACACCGGGGAGCTGTTTTTT
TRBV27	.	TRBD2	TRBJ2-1	CASCGGSSYNEQFF	TGTGCCAGCTGCGGGGGGAGCTCCTACAATGAGCAGTTCTTC
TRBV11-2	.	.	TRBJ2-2	CASSLDLAGNGELFF	TGTGCCAGCAGCTTAGATCTGGCGGGTAATGGGGAGCTGTTTTTT
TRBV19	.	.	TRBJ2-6	CASTIRDSGANVLTF	TGTGCCAGTACCATCAGGGACTCTGGGGCCAACGTCCTGACTTTC
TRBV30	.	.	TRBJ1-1	CAWSARMGLRGTEAFF	TGTGCCTGGAGTGCTCGGATGGGGTTAAGGGGCACTGAAGCTTTCTTT
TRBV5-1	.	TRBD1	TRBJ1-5	CASSPTRGPPQPQHF	TGCGCCAGCAGCCCAACAAGGGGGCCGCCTCAGCCCCAGCATTTT
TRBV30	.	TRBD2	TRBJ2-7	CAWSVPASGSLTYEQYF	TGTGCCTGGAGTGTACCGGCTAGCGGGAGTCTAACCTACGAGCAGTACTTC
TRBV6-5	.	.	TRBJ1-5	CASRFRAGGNQPQHF	TGTGCCAGCAGGTTCAGGGCAGGGGGCAATCAGCCCCAGCATTTT
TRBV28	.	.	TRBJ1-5	CASSLLGRGWEPQHF	TGTGCCAGCAGTTTATTAGGGAGGGGTTGGGAGCCCCAGCATTTT
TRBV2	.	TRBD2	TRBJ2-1	CASRTGLGLGNEQFF	TGTGCCAGCAGGACGGGACTAGGTCTCGGGAATGAGCAGTTCTTC
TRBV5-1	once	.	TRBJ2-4	CASSLGASENIQYF	TGCGCCAGCAGCTTGGGGGCTAGCGAGAACATTCAGTACTTC
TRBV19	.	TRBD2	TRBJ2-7	CASSRSGSLHEQYF	TGTGCCAGTAGTAGGAGCGGGAGCCTCCACGAGCAGTACTTC
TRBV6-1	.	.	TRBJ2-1	CASTLSGLLNEQFF	TGTGCCAGCACCCTTTCGGGACTCCTCAATGAGCAGTTCTTC